This T cell receptor (beta chain) is from a study of T cells after posttransplantation cyclophosphamide. Findings and caveats of the study: Donor-recipient repertoire similarity was low at 1-2 months, rising over year one. Recipient CMV seropositivity and CMV reactivation strongly tracked TRB clonality. TRB overlap between skin or GI tissue T cells and blood was limited.

V shed 3 bases, J shed 3 bases, and the junction held 7 bases outside the gene matches. There are 15 residues in the CDR3. Germline V gene data show CDR1 as MGHDK and CDR2 as SYGVNS. Cyclophosphamide on days +3 and +4 followed busulfan-fludarabine conditioning and a marrow graft. Measured with immunoSEQ multiplex PCR; TCRdb has only the in-frame clones, and not every one. Of about 19,000 clones in the sample, around 90% are singletons; the top ten hold just under 7.5%. This clone appeared once. Its antigen is unidentified. This receptor was identified in a female patient aged 40-49 years who received an allogeneic stem cell transplant from a related donor, was CMV-positive, and had no GVHD. Part of the T cells may come from the graft donor. This chain uses TRBV25-1 with TRBJ2-7; 8 bases are shared with TRBD1. Sequenced here: PBMCs, sampled after allogeneic stem cell transplant with posttransplant cyclophosphamide. CDR3 DNA: TGTGCCAGCAGTGAGTGGACAGGGTTAAGCTACGAGCAGTACTTC. This gives the protein CASSEWTGLSYEQYF.